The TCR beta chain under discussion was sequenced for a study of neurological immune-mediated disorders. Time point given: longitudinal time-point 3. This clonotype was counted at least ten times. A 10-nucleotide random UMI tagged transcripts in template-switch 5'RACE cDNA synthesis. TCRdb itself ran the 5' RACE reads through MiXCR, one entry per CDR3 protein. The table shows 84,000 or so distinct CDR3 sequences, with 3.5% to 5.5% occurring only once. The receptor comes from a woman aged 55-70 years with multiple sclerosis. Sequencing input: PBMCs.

The CDR3 reads CASSLDSLGNQPQHF. The CDR3 DNA sequence: TGCGCCAGCAGCTTGGACTCCCTGGGCAATCAGCCCCAGCATTTT. V usage is TRBV5-1 and J usage is TRBJ1-5; D not certain. Trimming stripped 0 bases from V and 2 bases from J, with 9 bases between. In germline, CDR1 is SGHRS, CDR2 YFSETQ. The CDR3 loop spans 15 amino acids.